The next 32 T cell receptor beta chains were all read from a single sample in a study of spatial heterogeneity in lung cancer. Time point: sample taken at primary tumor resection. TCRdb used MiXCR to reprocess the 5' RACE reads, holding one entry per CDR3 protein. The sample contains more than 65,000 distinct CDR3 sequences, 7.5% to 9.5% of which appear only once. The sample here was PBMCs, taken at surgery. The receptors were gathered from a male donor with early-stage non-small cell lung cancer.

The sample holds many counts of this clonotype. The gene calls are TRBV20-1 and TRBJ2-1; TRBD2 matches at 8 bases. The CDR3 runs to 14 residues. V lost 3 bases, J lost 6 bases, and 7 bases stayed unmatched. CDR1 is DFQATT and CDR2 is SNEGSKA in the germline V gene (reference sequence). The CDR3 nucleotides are TGCAGTGCTAGGGATAGCGGGATTCGCAATGAGCAGTTCTTC. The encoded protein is CSARDSGIRNEQFF.

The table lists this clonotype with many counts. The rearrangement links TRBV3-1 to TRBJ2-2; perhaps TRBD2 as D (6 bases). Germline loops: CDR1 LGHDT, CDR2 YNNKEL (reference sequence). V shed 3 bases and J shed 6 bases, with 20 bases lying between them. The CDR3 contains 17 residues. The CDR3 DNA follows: TGTGCCAGCAGCCACCCGGCGCGGGACTCTCTCCCCGGGGAGCTGTTTTTT. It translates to CASSHPARDSLPGELFF.

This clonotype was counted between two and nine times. The chain's CDR3 is CATSDGRDYGYTF. CDR3 in DNA: TGTGCCACCAGTGATGGCAGGGACTATGGCTACACCTTC. The chain links TRBV24-1 to TRBJ1-2, with D perhaps TRBD1 (5 bases). Trimming shortened V by 3 bases and J by 3 bases, and 7 bases separated the two germline ends. Germline V gives CDR1 KGHDR, CDR2 SFDVKD. There are 13 residues in the CDR3.

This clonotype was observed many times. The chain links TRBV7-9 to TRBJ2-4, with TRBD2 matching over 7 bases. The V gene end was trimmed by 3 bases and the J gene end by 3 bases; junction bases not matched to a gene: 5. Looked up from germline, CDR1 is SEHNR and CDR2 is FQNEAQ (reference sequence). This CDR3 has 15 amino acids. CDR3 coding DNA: TGTGCCAGCAGCTTGGGGACTACTCTCAAAAACATTCAGTACTTC. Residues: CASSLGTTLKNIQYF.

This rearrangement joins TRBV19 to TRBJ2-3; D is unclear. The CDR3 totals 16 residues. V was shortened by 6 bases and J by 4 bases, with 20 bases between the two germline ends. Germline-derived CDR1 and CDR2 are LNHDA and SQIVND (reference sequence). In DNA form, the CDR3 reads TGTGCCAGTAGCCTCTCTCCCACCGGCCCACCAGATACGCAGTATTTT. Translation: CASSLSPTGPPDTQYF.

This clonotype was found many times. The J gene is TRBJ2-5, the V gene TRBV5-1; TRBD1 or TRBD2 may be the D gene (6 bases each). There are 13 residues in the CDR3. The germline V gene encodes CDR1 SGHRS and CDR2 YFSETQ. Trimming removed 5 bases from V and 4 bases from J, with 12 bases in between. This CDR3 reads CASSRGGLETQYF. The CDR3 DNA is TGCGCCAGCAGTCGAGGGGGGTTAGAGACCCAGTACTTC.

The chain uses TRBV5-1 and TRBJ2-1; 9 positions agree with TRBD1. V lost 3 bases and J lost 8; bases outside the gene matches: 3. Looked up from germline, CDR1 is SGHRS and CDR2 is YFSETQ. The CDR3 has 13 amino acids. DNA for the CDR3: TGCGCCAGCAGCTGGGACAGGGTGGATGAGCAGTTCTTC. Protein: CASSWDRVDEQFF. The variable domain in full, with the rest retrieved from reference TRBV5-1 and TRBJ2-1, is KAGVTQTPRYLIKTRGQQVTLSCSPISGHRSVSWYQQTPGQGLQFLFEYFSETQRNKGNFPGRFSGRQFSNSRSEMNVSTLELGDSALYLCASSWDRVDEQFFGPGTRLTVL.

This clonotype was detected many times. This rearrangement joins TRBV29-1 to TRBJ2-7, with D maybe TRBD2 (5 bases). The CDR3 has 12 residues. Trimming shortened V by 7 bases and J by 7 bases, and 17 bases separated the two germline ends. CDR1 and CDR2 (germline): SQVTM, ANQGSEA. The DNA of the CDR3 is TGCAGCGGGAGCGCGGGTCCGTGGGAGCAGTACTTC. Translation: CSGSAGPWEQYF.

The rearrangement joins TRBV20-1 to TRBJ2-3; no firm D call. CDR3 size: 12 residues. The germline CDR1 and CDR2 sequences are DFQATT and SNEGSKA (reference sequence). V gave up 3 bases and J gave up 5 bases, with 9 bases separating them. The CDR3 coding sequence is TGCAGTGCTAGTGGCGCCCTAGATACGCAGTATTTT. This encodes CSASGALDTQYF.

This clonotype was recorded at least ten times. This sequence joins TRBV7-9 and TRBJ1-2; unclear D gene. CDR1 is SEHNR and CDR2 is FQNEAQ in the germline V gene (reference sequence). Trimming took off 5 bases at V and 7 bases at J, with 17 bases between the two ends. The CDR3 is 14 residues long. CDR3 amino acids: CASSPGSTGIGYTF. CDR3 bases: TGTGCCAGCAGCCCCGGGTCAACGGGTATTGGCTACACCTTC.

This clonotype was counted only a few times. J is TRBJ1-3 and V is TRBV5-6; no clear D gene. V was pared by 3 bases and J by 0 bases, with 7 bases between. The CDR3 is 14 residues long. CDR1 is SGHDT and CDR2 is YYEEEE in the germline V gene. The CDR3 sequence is CASSSVHSGNTIYF. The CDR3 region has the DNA TGTGCCAGCAGCTCCGTTCACTCTGGAAACACCATATATTTT. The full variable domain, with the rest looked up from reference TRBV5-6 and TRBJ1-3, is DAGVTQSPTHLIKTRGQQVTLRCSPKSGHDTVSWYQQALGQGPQFIFQYYEEEERQRGNFPDRFSGHQFPNYSSELNVNALLLGDSALYLCASSSVHSGNTIYFGEGSWLTVV.

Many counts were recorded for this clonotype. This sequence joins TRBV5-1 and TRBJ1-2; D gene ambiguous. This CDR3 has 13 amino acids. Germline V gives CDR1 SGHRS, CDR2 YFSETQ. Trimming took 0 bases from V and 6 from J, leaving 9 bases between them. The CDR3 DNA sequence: TGCGCCAGCAGCTTGGGGGATGCGGATGGCTACACCTTC. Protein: CASSLGDADGYTF.

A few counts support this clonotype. In DNA, the CDR3 is TGTGCCAGCAGTTTAGAATCGCGTTCCAGGGGGAACACTGAAGCTTTCTTT. Amino acid sequence: CASSLESRSRGNTEAFF. The V gene is TRBV27, the J gene TRBJ1-1; D may be TRBD1 (6 bases). Germline CDR1 and CDR2: MNHEY and SMNVEV (reference sequence). CDR3 size: 17 residues. The V and J ends lost 2 bases and 1 base respectively, with 17 bases between them.

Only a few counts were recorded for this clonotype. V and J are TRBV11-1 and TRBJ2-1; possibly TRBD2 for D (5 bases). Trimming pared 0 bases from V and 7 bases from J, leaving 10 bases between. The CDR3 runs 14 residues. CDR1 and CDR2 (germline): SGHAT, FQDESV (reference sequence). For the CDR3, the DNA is TGTGCCAGCAGCTTAGCGCTACTAGGGAATGAGCAGTTCTTC. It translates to CASSLALLGNEQFF.

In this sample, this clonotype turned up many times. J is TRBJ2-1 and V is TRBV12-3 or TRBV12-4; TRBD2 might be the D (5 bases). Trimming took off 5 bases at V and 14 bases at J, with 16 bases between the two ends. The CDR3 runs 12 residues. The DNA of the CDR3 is TGTGCCAGCAGTCAGAGCGAGGCTAGCAAGTTCTTC. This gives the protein CASSQSEASKFF.

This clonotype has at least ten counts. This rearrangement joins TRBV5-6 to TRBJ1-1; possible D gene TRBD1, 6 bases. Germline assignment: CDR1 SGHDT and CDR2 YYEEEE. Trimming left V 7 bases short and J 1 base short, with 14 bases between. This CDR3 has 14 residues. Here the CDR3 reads CASGLRGGNTEAFF. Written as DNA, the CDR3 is TGTGCCAGCGGATTGAGAGGGGGGAACACTGAAGCTTTCTTT.

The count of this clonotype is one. This chain's CDR3 is CASSPQGIWETQYF. The CDR3 DNA reads as TGCGCCAGCAGCCCACAGGGGATTTGGGAGACCCAGTACTTC. The V and J genes are TRBV5-1 and TRBJ2-5, with TRBD1 identical over 7 bases. Germline values: CDR1 SGHRS, CDR2 YFSETQ. This CDR3 is built from 14 residues. J was trimmed by 5 bases and V by 4 bases; bases with no gene match: 8.

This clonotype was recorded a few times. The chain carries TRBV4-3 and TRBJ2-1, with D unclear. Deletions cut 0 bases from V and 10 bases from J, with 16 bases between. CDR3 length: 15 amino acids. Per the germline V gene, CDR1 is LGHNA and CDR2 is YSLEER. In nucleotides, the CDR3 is TGCGCCAGCAGCCAAGATTACCCCCGGGTAGGAGAGCAGTTCTTC. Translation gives CASSQDYPRVGEQFF.

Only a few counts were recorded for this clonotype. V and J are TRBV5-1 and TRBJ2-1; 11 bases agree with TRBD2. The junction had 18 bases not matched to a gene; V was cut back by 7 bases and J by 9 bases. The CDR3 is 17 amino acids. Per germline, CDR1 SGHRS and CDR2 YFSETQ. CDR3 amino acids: CASAGDSYRLAGGEQFF. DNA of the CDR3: TGCGCCAGCGCGGGGGACAGTTACCGGCTAGCGGGAGGTGAGCAGTTCTTC.

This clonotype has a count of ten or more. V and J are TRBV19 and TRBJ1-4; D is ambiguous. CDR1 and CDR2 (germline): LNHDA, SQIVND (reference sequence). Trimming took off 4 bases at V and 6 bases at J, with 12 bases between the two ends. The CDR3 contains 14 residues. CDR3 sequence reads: CASSSDRSDEKLFF. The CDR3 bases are TGTGCCAGTAGTAGCGACCGCTCGGATGAAAAACTGTTTTTT. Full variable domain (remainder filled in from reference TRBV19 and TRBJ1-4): DGGITQSPKYLFRKEGQNVTLSCEQNLNHDAMYWYRQDPGQGLRLIYYSQIVNDFQKGDIAEGYSVSREKKESFPLTVTSAQKNPTAFYLCASSSDRSDEKLFFGSGTQLSVL.

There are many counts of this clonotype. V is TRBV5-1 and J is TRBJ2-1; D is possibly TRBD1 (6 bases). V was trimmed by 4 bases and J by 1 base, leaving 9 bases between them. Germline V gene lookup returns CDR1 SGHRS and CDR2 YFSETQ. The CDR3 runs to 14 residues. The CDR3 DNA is TGCGCCAGCAGCAGGGACATATCCTACAATGAGCAGTTCTTC. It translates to CASSRDISYNEQFF.

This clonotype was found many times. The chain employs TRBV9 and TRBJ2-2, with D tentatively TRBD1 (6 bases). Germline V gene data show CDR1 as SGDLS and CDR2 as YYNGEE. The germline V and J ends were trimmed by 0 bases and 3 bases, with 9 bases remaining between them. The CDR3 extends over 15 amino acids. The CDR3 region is CASSVEDSYTGELFF. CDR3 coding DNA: TGTGCCAGCAGCGTAGAGGACAGCTACACCGGGGAGCTGTTTTTT.

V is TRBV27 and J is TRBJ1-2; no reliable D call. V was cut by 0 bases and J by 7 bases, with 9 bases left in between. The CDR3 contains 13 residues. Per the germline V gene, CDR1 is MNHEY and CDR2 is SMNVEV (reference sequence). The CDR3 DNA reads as TGTGCCAGCAGTTTATCCGGCAGTCGTGGCTACACCTTC. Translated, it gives CASSLSGSRGYTF.

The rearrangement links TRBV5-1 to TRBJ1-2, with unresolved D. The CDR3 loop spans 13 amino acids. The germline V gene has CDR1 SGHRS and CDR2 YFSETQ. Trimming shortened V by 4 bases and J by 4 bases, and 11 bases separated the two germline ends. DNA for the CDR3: TGCGCCAGCAGCCACCCCGCTTCCTATGGCTACACCTTC. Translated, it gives CASSHPASYGYTF.

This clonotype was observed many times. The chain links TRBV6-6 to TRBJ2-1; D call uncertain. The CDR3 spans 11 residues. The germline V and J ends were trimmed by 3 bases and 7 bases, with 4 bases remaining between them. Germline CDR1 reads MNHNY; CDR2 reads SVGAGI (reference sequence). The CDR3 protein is CASSYSNEQFF. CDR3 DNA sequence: TGTGCCAGCAGTTATTCAAATGAGCAGTTCTTC.

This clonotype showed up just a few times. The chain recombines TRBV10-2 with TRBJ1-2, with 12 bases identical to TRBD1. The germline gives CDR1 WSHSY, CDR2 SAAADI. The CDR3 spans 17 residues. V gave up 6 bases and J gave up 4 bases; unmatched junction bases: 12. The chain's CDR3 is CASSDPGQGAARYGYTF. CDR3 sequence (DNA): TGCGCCAGCAGCGATCCGGGACAGGGGGCGGCTCGCTATGGCTACACCTTC.

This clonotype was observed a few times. This CDR3 is CASMIEPGLAGVGANVLTF. In nucleotides, the CDR3 is TGTGCCAGCATGATCGAGCCGGGACTAGCGGGAGTGGGGGCCAACGTCCTGACTTTC. The rearrangement uses TRBV2 and TRBJ2-6; 14 nucleotides match TRBD2. CDR3 size: 19 residues. V was clipped by 7 bases and J by 4 bases; unmatched bases: 12. In germline, CDR1 is SNHLY, CDR2 FYNNEI.

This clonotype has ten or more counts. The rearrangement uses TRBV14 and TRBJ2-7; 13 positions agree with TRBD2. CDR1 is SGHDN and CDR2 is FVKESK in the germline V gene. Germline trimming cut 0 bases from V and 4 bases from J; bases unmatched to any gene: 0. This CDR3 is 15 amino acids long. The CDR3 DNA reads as TGTGCCAGCAGCCAAGAGGGACTAGCGGGGTACGAGCAGTACTTC. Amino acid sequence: CASSQEGLAGYEQYF.

The CDR3 region has the DNA TGCAGCGTTGGGGGCCCGACAGGGGTGGACGAGCAGTACTTC. Translated: CSVGGPTGVDEQYF. This rearrangement joins TRBV29-1 to TRBJ2-7, with 8 bases fitting TRBD1. In germline, CDR1 is SQVTM, CDR2 ANQGSEA. V was pared by 4 bases and J by 5 bases, with 10 bases of the junction left unmatched. The CDR3 totals 14 residues.

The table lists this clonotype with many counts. DNA of the CDR3: TGTGCCAGCAGTACTGGAGGGGGCTACACCTTC. Translated, it gives CASSTGGGYTF. This chain connects TRBV12-3 or TRBV12-4 to TRBJ1-2; no firm D call. The CDR3 covers 11 residues. V lost 5 bases, J lost 8 bases, and 9 bases lay in between.

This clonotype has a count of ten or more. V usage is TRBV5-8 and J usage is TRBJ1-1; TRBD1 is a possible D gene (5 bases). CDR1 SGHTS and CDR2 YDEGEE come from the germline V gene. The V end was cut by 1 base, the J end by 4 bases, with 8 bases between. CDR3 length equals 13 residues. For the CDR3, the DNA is TGTGCCAGCAGCTTGATGGGGGGCACTGAAGCTTTCTTT. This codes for CASSLMGGTEAFF.

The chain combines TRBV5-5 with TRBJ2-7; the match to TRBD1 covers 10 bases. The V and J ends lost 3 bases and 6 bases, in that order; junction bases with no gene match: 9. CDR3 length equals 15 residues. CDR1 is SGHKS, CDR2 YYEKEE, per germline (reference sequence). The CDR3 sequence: CASSSAGTGEGEQYF. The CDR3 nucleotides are TGTGCCAGCAGCTCCGCCGGGACAGGGGAGGGCGAGCAGTACTTC.